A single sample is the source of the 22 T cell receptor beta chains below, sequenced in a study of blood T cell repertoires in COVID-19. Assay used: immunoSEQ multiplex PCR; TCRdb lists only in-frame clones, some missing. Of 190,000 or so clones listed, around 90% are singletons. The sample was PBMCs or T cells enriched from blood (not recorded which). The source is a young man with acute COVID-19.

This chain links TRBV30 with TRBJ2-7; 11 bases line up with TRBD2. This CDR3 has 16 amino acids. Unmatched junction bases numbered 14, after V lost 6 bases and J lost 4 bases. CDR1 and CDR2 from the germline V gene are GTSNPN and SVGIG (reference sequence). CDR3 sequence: CACFRTSGLVGYEQYF. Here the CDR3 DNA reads TGTGCCTGCTTCAGGACTAGCGGGTTGGTCGGTTACGAGCAGTACTTC.

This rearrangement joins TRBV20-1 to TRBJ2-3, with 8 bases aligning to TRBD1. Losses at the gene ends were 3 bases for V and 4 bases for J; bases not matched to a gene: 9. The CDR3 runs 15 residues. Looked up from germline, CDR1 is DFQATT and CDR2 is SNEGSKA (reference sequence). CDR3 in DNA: TGCAGTGCTAGTCACCGGGACAGGTTTTCAGATACGCAGTATTTT. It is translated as CSASHRDRFSDTQYF.

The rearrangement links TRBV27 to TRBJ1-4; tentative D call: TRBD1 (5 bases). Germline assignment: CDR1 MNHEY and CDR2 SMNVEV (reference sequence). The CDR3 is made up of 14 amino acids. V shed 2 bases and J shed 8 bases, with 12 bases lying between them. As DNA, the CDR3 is TGTGCCAGCAGTTTAGGGGGGGAGGGAGAAAAACTGTTTTTT. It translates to CASSLGGEGEKLFF.

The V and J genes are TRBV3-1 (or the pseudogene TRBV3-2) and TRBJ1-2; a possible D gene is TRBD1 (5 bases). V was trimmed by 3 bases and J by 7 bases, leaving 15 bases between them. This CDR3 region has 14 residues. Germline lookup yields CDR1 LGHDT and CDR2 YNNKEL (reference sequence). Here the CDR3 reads CASSQGPFGGGYTF. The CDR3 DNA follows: TGTGCCAGCAGCCAGGGTCCTTTCGGGGGTGGCTACACCTTC.

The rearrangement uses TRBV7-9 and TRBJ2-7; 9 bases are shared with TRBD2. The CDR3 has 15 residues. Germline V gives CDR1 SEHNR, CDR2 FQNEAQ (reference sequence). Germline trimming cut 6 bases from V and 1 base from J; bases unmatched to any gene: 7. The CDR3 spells CASRDGTSRSYEQYF. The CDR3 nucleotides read TGTGCCAGCAGAGACGGGACTAGCCGATCCTACGAGCAGTACTTC.

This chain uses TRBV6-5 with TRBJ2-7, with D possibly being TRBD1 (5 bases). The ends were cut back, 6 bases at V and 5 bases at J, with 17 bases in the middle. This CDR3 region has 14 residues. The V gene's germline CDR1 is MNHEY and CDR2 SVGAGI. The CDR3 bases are TGTGCCAGCAGAACTGCGCAGGGCAGCCACGAGCAGTACTTC. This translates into CASRTAQGSHEQYF.

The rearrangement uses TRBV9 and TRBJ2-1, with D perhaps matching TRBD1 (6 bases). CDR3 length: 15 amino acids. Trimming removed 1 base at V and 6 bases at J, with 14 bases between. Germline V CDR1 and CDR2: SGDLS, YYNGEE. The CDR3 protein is CASSVFPGQGNEQFF. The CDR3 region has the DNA TGTGCCAGCAGCGTATTTCCGGGACAAGGCAATGAGCAGTTCTTC.

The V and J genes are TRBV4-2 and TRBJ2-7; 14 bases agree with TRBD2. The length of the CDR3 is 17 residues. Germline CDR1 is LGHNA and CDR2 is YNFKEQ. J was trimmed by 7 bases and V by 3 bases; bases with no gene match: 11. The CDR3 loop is CASSHGTSGRGGNEQYF. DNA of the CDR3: TGTGCCAGCAGCCACGGGACTAGCGGGAGAGGGGGTAATGAGCAGTACTTC.

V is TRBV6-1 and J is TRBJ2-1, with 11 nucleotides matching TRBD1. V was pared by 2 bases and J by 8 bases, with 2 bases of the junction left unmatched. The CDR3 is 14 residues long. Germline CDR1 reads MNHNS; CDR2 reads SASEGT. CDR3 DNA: TGTGCCAGCAGTGAACCGGGACAGGGGGATGAGCAGTTCTTC. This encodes CASSEPGQGDEQFF.

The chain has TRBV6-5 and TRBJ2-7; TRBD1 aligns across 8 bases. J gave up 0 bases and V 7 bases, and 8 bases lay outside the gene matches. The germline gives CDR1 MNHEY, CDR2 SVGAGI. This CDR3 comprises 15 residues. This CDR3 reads CASIPRQGASYEQYF. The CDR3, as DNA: TGTGCCAGCATTCCCAGGCAGGGGGCCTCCTACGAGCAGTACTTC.

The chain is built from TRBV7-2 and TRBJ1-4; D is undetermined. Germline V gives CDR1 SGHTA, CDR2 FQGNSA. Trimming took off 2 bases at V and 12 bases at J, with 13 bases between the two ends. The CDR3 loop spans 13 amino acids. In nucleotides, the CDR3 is TGTGCCAGCAGCTTAAGCACAGTCCCCCAACTGTTTTTT. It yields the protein CASSLSTVPQLFF.

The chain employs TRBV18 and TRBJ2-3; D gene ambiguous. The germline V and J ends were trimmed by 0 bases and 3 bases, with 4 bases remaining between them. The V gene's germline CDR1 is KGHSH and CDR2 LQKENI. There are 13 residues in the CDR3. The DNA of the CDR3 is TGTGCCAGCTCACCACCCTCGACAGATACGCAGTATTTT. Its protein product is CASSPPSTDTQYF.

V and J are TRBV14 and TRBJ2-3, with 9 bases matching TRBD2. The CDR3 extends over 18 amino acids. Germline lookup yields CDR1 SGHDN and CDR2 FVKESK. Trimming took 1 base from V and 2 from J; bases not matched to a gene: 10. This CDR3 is CASSQVPTSGNYTDTQYF. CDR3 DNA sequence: TGTGCCAGCAGCCAAGTCCCGACTAGCGGCAATTACACAGATACGCAGTATTTT.

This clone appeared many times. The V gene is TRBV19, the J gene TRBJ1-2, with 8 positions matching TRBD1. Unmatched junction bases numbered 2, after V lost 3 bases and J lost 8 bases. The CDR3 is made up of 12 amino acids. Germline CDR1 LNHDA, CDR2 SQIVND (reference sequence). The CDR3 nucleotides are TGTGCCAGTAGTATCAGGGGGCGAGGCTACACCTTC. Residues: CASSIRGRGYTF.

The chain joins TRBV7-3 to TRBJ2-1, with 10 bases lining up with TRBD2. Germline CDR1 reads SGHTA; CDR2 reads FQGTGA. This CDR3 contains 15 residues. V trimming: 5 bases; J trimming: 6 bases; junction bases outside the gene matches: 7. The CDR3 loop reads CASSQGTSALNEQFF. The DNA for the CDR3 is TGTGCCAGCAGCCAAGGGACTAGCGCCCTCAATGAGCAGTTCTTC.

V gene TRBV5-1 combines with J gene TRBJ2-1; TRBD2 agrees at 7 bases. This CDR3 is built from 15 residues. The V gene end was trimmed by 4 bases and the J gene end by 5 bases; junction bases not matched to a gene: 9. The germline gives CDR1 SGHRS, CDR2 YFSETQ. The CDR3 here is CASSLGLAANNEQFF. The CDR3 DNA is TGCGCCAGCAGCCTAGGGCTAGCGGCAAACAATGAGCAGTTCTTC.

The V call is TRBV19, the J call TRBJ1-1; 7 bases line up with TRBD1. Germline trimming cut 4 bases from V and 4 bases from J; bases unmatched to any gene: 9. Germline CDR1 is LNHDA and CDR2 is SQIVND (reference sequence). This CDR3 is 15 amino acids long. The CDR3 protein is CASSSQGESGTEAFF. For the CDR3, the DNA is TGTGCCAGTAGTAGCCAGGGGGAGTCGGGCACTGAAGCTTTCTTT.

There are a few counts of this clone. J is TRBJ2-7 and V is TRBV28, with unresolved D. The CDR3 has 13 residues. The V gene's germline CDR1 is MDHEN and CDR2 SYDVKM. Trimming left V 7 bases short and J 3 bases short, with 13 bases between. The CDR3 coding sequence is TGTGCCAGCATAAATGCACTTAACTACGAGCAGTACTTC. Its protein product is CASINALNYEQYF.

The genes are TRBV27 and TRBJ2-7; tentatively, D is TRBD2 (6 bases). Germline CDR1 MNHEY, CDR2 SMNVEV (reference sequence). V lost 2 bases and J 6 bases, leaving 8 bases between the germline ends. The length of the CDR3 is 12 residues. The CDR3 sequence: CASSLSGSEQYF. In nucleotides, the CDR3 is TGTGCCAGCAGTTTAAGCGGGTCCGAGCAGTACTTC.

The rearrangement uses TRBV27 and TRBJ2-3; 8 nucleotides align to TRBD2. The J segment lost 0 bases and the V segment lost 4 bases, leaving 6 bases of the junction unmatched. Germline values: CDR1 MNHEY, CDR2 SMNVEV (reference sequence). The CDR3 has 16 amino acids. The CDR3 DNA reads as TGTGCCAGCAGTTCTCTAGCGGGTACGAGCACAGATACGCAGTATTTT. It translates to CASSSLAGTSTDTQYF.

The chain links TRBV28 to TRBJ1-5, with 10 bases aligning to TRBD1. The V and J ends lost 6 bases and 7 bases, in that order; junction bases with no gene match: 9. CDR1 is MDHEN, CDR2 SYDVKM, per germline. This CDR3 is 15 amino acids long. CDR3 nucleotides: TGTGCCAGCAGGGGACAGGGGCTCTTCTACCAGCCCCAGCATTTT. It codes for CASRGQGLFYQPQHF. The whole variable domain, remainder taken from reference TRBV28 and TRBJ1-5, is DVKVTQSSRYLVKRTGEKVFLECVQDMDHENMFWYRQDPGLGLRLIYFSYDVKMKEKGDIPEGYSVSREKKERFSLILESASTNQTSMYLCASRGQGLFYQPQHFGDGTRLSIL.

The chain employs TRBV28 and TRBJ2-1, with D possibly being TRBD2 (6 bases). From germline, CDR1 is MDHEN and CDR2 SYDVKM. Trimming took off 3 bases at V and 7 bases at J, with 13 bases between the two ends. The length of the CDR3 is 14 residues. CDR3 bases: TGTGCCAGCAGTTTTAGCGGAGGGGCAAATGAGCAGTTCTTC. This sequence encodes CASSFSGGANEQFF.